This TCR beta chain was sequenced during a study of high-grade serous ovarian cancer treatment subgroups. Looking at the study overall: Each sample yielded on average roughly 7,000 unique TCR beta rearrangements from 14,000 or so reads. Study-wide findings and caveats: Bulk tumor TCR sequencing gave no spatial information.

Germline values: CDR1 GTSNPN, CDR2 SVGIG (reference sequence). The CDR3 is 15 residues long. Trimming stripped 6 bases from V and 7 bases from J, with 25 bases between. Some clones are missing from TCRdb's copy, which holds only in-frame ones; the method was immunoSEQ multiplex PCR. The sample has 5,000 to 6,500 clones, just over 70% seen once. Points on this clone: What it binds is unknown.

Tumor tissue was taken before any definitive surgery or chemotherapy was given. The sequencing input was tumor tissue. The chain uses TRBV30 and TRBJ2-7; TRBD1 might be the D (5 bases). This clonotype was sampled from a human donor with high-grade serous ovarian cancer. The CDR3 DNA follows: TGTGCCTGCTCTACCTTTGGACATTCGAACCTTGAGCAGTACTTC. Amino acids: CACSTFGHSNLEQYF.